This TCR beta chain was profiled in a study of Graves' ophthalmopathy and Graves' hyperthyroidism. The V end was cut by 3 bases, the J end by 7 bases, with 9 bases between. This CDR3 is 12 amino acids long. Looked up from germline, CDR1 is SGHVT and CDR2 is SQSDAQ. Scientists amplified the TCR beta CDR3 regions from RNA transcripts. HTBI primers served in a first-round RT-PCR, which a second-round multiplex PCR followed. TCRdb reprocessed the multiplex PCR reads with MiXCR, giving one entry per CDR3 protein. This sample has 200,000 to 250,000 distinct CDR3 sequences, with roughly 21% found just once. This clonotype came up many times.

V and J are TRBV7-4 and TRBJ1-2; D gene uncertain. The specimen was peripheral blood. The sequence came from a woman in her fifties or sixties with Graves' ophthalmopathy. Here the CDR3 reads CASSFLYPGYTF. CDR3 bases: TGTGCCAGCAGCTTCCTCTACCCTGGCTACACCTTC.